This T cell receptor (beta chain) was recovered during a study of T cells in Graves' hyperthyroidism and ophthalmopathy. Amplified TCR beta CDR3 regions derived from RNA transcripts. HTBI primers drove first-round RT-PCR of the TCR CDR3. TCRdb reprocessed the multiplex PCR reads with MiXCR, giving one entry per CDR3 protein. The table records around 380,000 distinct CDR3 sequences, roughly 13% of them present only once. The CDR3 is 15 residues long. The V end lost 0 bases, the J end lost 9 bases, and 16 bases lay between the germline ends. Germline-derived CDR1 and CDR2 are SGDLS and YYNGEE. This receptor was identified in a man aged 25 to 45 with Graves' hyperthyroidism that later progressed to Graves' ophthalmopathy. The chain employs TRBV9 and TRBJ1-5, with a tentative D call TRBD1 (5 bases). Sequences were obtained from blood. The chain's CDR3 is CASSVEPTAQGPQHF. CDR3 DNA sequence: TGTGCCAGCAGCGTAGAGCCGACTGCCCAGGGGCCCCAGCATTTT.